These 23 T cell receptor beta chains were all obtained from the same sample, sequenced in a study of T cell repertoires in cytomegalovirus infection. TCRdb re-called the reads with MiXCR, one entry per CDR3 protein. The data hold about 310,000 distinct CDR3 sequences, with around 25% observed a single time. For these TCRs, the target antigens are not known. The material sequenced was cultured PBMCs, taken from culture after CMV antigen stimulation. These receptors were collected from a human donor in good health (CMV status not recorded). Some clones in this sample may be carry-over from other donors' samples.

V gene TRBV20-1 combines with J gene TRBJ2-5, with D maybe TRBD2 (5 bases). Deletions cut 5 bases from V and 3 bases from J, with 13 bases between. The germline V gene encodes CDR1 DFQATT and CDR2 SNEGSKA (reference sequence). This CDR3 contains 13 residues. The CDR3 sequence is CSALSGEKETQYF. The CDR3 DNA reads as TGCAGTGCTTTGAGCGGAGAAAAAGAGACCCAGTACTTC.

There are many counts of this clonotype. The chain couples TRBV6-1 to TRBJ1-5, with D perhaps TRBD1 (5 bases). The CDR3 sequence is 15 residues long. Per the germline V gene, CDR1 is MNHNS and CDR2 is SASEGT. The ends were cut back, 6 bases at V and 4 bases at J, with 16 bases in the middle. The CDR3 coding sequence is TGTGCCAGCAGGGGCCAGGGACCCATTAATCAGCCCCAGCATTTT. Encoded protein: CASRGQGPINQPQHF.

This chain uses TRBV5-1 with TRBJ1-2; TRBD1 agrees at 11 bases. J lost 4 bases, V lost 4 bases, and 12 bases had no gene match. The CDR3 runs 17 residues. The germline V gene encodes CDR1 SGHRS and CDR2 YFSETQ. The CDR3 DNA is TGCGCCAGCAGCCAGAACGGACAGGGGGCAGGTAGCTATGGCTACACCTTC. This sequence encodes CASSQNGQGAGSYGYTF.

This clonotype was seen at least ten times. V is TRBV7-2 and J is TRBJ2-1; TRBD1 aligns across 7 bases. The junction had 2 bases not matched to a gene; V was cut back by 5 bases and J by 10 bases. The CDR3 runs to 11 residues. CDR1 is SGHTA and CDR2 is FQGNSA in the germline V gene. The CDR3, as DNA: TGTGCCAGCAGCCAGGGGGTAGAGCAGTTCTTC. Residues: CASSQGVEQFF. The complete variable domain, with remaining parts taken from reference TRBV7-2 and TRBJ2-1, reads GAGVSQSPSNKVTEKGKDVELRCDPISGHTALYWYRQSLGQGLEFLIYFQGNSAPDKSGLPSDRFSAERTGGSVSTLTIQRTQQEDSAVYLCASSQGVEQFFGPGTRLTVL.

This clonotype was recorded many times. This rearrangement joins TRBV7-9 to TRBJ2-1; 13 positions match TRBD2. Germline CDR1 reads SEHNR; CDR2 reads FQNEAQ (reference sequence). The CDR3 extends over 17 amino acids. Trimming took 4 bases from V and 9 from J; bases not matched to a gene: 12. Here the CDR3 reads CASSSSGLAGAMGEQFF. The DNA for the CDR3 is TGTGCCAGCAGCTCCTCTGGACTAGCGGGAGCTATGGGTGAGCAGTTCTTC.

This clonotype was detected a few times. V usage is TRBV29-1 and J usage is TRBJ2-3; D possibly corresponds to TRBD1 (6 bases). Germline CDR1 SQVTM, CDR2 ANQGSEA. The CDR3 is 13 amino acids. V lost 1 base and J lost 5, with 10 bases in between. CDR3 DNA sequence: TGCAGCGTTGAAGGCCGGACAGTAGATACGCAGTATTTT. This translates into CSVEGRTVDTQYF.

This clonotype was seen a handful of times. The chain recombines TRBV20-1 with TRBJ2-1, with TRBD2 identical over 9 bases. With V trimmed by 1 base and J by 7 bases, 5 bases remained unmatched. Germline CDR1 DFQATT, CDR2 SNEGSKA (reference sequence). This CDR3 region has 14 residues. The chain's CDR3 is CSARGLAGLNEQFF. The CDR3, as DNA: TGCAGTGCTAGAGGGCTAGCGGGATTGAATGAGCAGTTCTTC.

The chain joins TRBV12-3 or TRBV12-4 to TRBJ1-2; maybe TRBD1 (5 bases). The CDR3 has 14 amino acids. Trimming pared 0 bases from V and 8 bases from J, leaving 13 bases between. In DNA, the CDR3 is TGTGCCAGCAGTTTAGCCGATCCGGGGGAGGGCTACACCTTC. Translated: CASSLADPGEGYTF.

This clonotype was seen once. The chain combines TRBV4-3 with TRBJ1-1; D gene unclear. The germline V gene has CDR1 LGHNA and CDR2 YSLEER. CDR3 length: 15 residues. V lost 3 bases and J 7 bases, leaving 18 bases between the germline ends. In DNA, the CDR3 is TGCGCCAGCAGCCACGGACCAAGGATTTTACGTGAAGCTTTCTTT. Translation gives CASSHGPRILREAFF.

This clonotype has just a few counts. The V call is TRBV6-6, the J call TRBJ2-5; D is uncertain. The CDR3 has 14 amino acids. Germline V gene data show CDR1 as MNHNY and CDR2 as SVGAGI (reference sequence). The V end was cut by 2 bases, the J end by 4 bases, with 11 bases between. The CDR3 is CASSYLNARETQYF. The CDR3, as DNA: TGTGCCAGCAGTTACCTGAATGCCCGAGAGACCCAGTACTTC.

This clonotype was observed a few times. This chain links TRBV28 with TRBJ1-2, with 7 bases identical to TRBD1. Per the germline V gene, CDR1 is MDHEN and CDR2 is SYDVKM. V shed 6 bases and J 4 bases; nucleotides not matched to a gene: 11. The CDR3 consists of 15 residues. The CDR3 DNA sequence: TGTGCCAGCAGCCGACGCTCGGACAGGCTCTATGGCTACACCTTC. Amino acids: CASSRRSDRLYGYTF.

This clonotype has at least ten counts. The rearrangement links TRBV7-6 to TRBJ2-1, with a tentative D call TRBD2 (6 bases). Deletions cut 8 bases from V and 6 bases from J, with 17 bases between. CDR3 length: 14 amino acids. Per germline, CDR1 SGHVS and CDR2 FNYEAQ. The CDR3 DNA follows: TGTGCCAGCCAGTTCCGGGAGAGGGGCAATGAGCAGTTCTTC. Translation: CASQFRERGNEQFF.

The chain has TRBV7-4 and TRBJ2-1, with D unresolved. Per germline, CDR1 SGHVT and CDR2 SQSDAQ. The ends were cut back, 2 bases at V and 4 bases at J, with 15 bases in the middle. CDR3 length: 16 residues. CDR3 in amino acids: CASSLSVSMRYNEQFF. CDR3 DNA sequence: TGTGCCAGCAGCTTAAGTGTCTCCATGAGATACAATGAGCAGTTCTTC.

This clonotype has a count of ten or more. The chain combines TRBV2 with TRBJ1-1, with D unresolved. Germline V CDR1 and CDR2: SNHLY, FYNNEI. Between the trimmed V and J ends, which lost 6 bases and 0 bases, there was a span of 8 bases. The CDR3 runs 13 residues. CDR3 amino acids: CASSQQMNTEAFF. The CDR3 DNA reads TGTGCCAGCAGCCAACAGATGAACACTGAAGCTTTCTTT.

This clonotype occurred a few times. The chain joins TRBV6-1 to TRBJ2-7, with a weak D call TRBD2 (5 bases). The germline CDR1 and CDR2 sequences are MNHNS and SASEGT. V lost 5 bases and J lost 5, with 22 bases in between. The CDR3 covers 16 residues. In DNA, the CDR3 is TGTGCCAGCAGTCCCCGGTTTCCCGCAATCGGGAACGAGCAGTACTTC. This encodes CASSPRFPAIGNEQYF.

In its sample, this clonotype was seen a few times. The chain is built from TRBV11-1 and TRBJ2-5; no clear D. This CDR3 comprises 15 residues. The germline V and J ends were trimmed by 1 base and 1 base, with 10 bases remaining between them. Germline V gene sequence: CDR1 SGHAT, CDR2 FQDESV (reference sequence). The CDR3 region has the DNA TGTGCCAGCAGCTTAGGTTTGGGGTCCCAAGAGACCCAGTACTTC. The encoded protein is CASSLGLGSQETQYF. The full variable domain, in which reference TRBV11-1 and TRBJ2-5 provide the parts outside the CDR3, is EAEVAQSPRYKITEKSQAVAFWCDPISGHATLYWYRQILGQGPELLVQFQDESVVDDSQLPKDRFSAERLKGVDSTLKIQPAELGDSAMYLCASSLGLGSQETQYFGPGTRLLVL.

This clonotype occurred many times. The rearrangement links TRBV19 to TRBJ2-3; no reliable D call. Trimming cost V 7 bases and J 1 base, with 15 bases left between them. Germline V gene sequence: CDR1 LNHDA, CDR2 SQIVND (reference sequence). The CDR3 consists of 15 residues. The CDR3 nucleotides read TGTGCCAGTACCCCGGCGGCGGATCGCACAGATACGCAGTATTTT. This sequence encodes CASTPAADRTDTQYF.

This chain links TRBV7-2 with TRBJ1-4; no clear D. Trimming pared 2 bases from V and 3 bases from J, leaving 13 bases between. The CDR3 runs 16 residues. Germline V gives CDR1 SGHTA, CDR2 FQGNSA. As DNA, the CDR3 is TGTGCCAGCAGCTTAAAGGGCCCTGCGGCTAATGAAAAACTGTTTTTT. Translating gives CASSLKGPAANEKLFF.

This clonotype was seen more than once but under ten times. The chain couples TRBV12-3 or TRBV12-4 to TRBJ1-2; D call uncertain. The CDR3 spans 15 residues. V dropped 6 bases and J dropped 0 bases, with 14 bases sitting between them. Here the CDR3 reads CASSYAGEANYGYTF. The CDR3 region has the DNA TGTGCCAGCAGCTACGCTGGGGAAGCTAACTATGGCTACACCTTC.

This clonotype was seen only a few times. The chain combines TRBV4-2 with TRBJ2-7; D is unresolved. Germline V gene sequence: CDR1 LGHNA, CDR2 YNFKEQ. The CDR3 has 12 residues. V was pared by 1 base and J by 5 bases, with 6 bases between. DNA for the CDR3: TGTGCCAGCAGCCAAGGGGTGGACGAGCAGTACTTC. The encoded protein is CASSQGVDEQYF.

The chain carries TRBV28 and TRBJ1-6, with D possibly matching TRBD1 (5 bases). There are 15 residues in the CDR3. The ends were cut back, 6 bases at V and 10 bases at J, with 19 bases in the middle. Germline values: CDR1 MDHEN, CDR2 SYDVKM. CDR3 bases: TGTGCCAGCAGCCTTAGGAGTGGGGGAGGCTCACCCCTCCACTTT. Protein: CASSLRSGGGSPLHF.

This clonotype was counted a few times. The chain employs TRBV3-1 and TRBJ2-1; 9 nucleotides align to TRBD2. Trimming removed 1 base from V and 8 bases from J; junction bases left unmatched: 3. CDR3 length equals 14 residues. Germline CDR1 reads LGHDT; CDR2 reads YNNKEL (reference sequence). The CDR3 is CASSQARTSDEQFF. In DNA form, the CDR3 reads TGTGCCAGCAGCCAAGCTCGGACTAGCGATGAGCAGTTCTTC.

CDR3 coding DNA: TGTGCCAGCAGTTTGGCGGACTGGGGAAACACCATATATTTT. Translating gives CASSLADWGNTIYF. The V call is TRBV28, the J call TRBJ1-3; unclear D gene. The germline V gene encodes CDR1 MDHEN and CDR2 SYDVKM. The CDR3 is 14 amino acids. Trimming stripped 3 bases from V and 4 bases from J, with 10 bases between. Full variable domain (rest looked up from reference TRBV28 and TRBJ1-3): DVKVTQSSRYLVKRTGEKVFLECVQDMDHENMFWYRQDPGLGLRLIYFSYDVKMKEKGDIPEGYSVSREKKERFSLILESASTNQTSMYLCASSLADWGNTIYFGEGSWLTVV.